This paragraph reports one T cell receptor beta chain. The germline CDR1 and CDR2 sequences are DFQATT and SNEGSKA (reference sequence). CDR3 size: 15 residues. Trimming cost V 2 bases and J 9 bases; bases outside gene matches: 11. The sample is drawn from a study of CD8 T cells in Susac syndrome. Negative isolation yielded CD4+ and CD8+ T cells, and FACS enriched TEMRA cells. Random hexamers were used to reverse transcribe an amount of about 0.45 to 1 ug RNA. From the immunoSEQ multiplex PCR reads, TCRdb called clonotypes with MiXCR, one entry per CDR3 protein. The sample holds hundreds of thousands of distinct CDR3 sequences, about 94% seen once.

This sequence joins TRBV20-1 and TRBJ2-1; 9 bases are a match to TRBD2. The TCR was taken from a human donor with Susac syndrome. Sample: CD4+ T cells from PBMCs. CDR3 bases: TGCAGTGCTAGACGCCCTGGACTAGCGCCGGCTGAGCAGTTCTTC. Protein product: CSARRPGLAPAEQFF.